This T cell receptor beta chain was captured in a study of shared clonotypes between healthy human individuals. The assay ran at deep level. Several immunoSEQ 96-well plates shared each subset's DNA, each plate a replicate. Every unsorted PBMC PCR replicate was loaded with around 290 ng DNA, roughly 30,000 T cell genomes. Clones were read by immunoSEQ multiplex PCR, and TCRdb kept only the in-frame ones, dropping some. The sample records about 490,000 clones, roughly 80% being singletons. Donors, without exception, were Caucasian adults residing in Nashville, Tennessee. The sequencing sample was made of PBMCs. The clonotype was recovered from a middle-aged woman in good health. Some clones in this sample may be carry-over from other donors' samples.

CDR3 DNA sequence: TGTGCCAGCAGCTTCTTTACGGGAGTGGGGACAGATACGCAGTATTTT. Protein sequence: CASSFFTGVGTDTQYF. The chain employs TRBV7-8 and TRBJ2-3; D might be TRBD2 (6 bases). This CDR3 contains 16 residues. V was trimmed by 3 bases and J by 3 bases, leaving 16 bases between them. Germline CDR1 is SGHVS and CDR2 is FQNEAQ.